These T cell receptor beta chains were read from a single sample in a study of T cells expressing NK-cell markers. TCRdb re-called the 5' RACE reads; every CDR3 protein appears as one record, without DNA. This repertoire includes around 550,000 distinct CDR3 sequences. The specimen sequenced was blood T cells: a sorted CD56 or NKG2C T cell subset, CD4+ or CD8+ T cells, or bulk PBMC T cells (not recorded which). These receptors were obtained from a man younger than 35 in good health. CDR3s include the opening cysteine and the closing phenylalanine or tryptophan. The order of the fields is J gene, V gene, CDR3 protein.

j_call: TRBJ2-3
v_call: TRBV6-5
cdr3_aa: CATRGGTDTQYF

j_call: TRBJ2-3
v_call: TRBV5-1
cdr3_aa: CASSPTSGDTQYF

j_call: TRBJ2-3
v_call: TRBV5-1
cdr3_aa: CASSSKKTSGGADTQYF

j_call: TRBJ2-1
v_call: TRBV7-8
cdr3_aa: CASSAQPSSGSSNEQFF

j_call: TRBJ1-3
v_call: TRBV4-2
cdr3_aa: CASSQRVQGLSGNTIYF

j_call: TRBJ1-2
v_call: TRBV7-2
cdr3_aa: CASSLGGEGRYTF

j_call: TRBJ1-2
v_call: TRBV29-1
cdr3_aa: CSARDEDRGQGYTF

j_call: TRBJ2-6
v_call: TRBV4-1
cdr3_aa: CASSQDWSRGANVLTF

j_call: TRBJ2-1
v_call: TRBV5-1
cdr3_aa: CASSLIAGSNEQFF

j_call: TRBJ1-2
v_call: TRBV12-3/TRBV12-4
cdr3_aa: CASSLGGVGGFDGYTF

j_call: TRBJ2-7
v_call: TRBV27
cdr3_aa: CASSFGAGSGYEQYF

j_call: TRBJ2-7
v_call: TRBV20-1
cdr3_aa: CSAREGRSLYEQYF

j_call: TRBJ2-7
v_call: TRBV10-3
cdr3_aa: CAISESATSGIEQYF

j_call: TRBJ2-5
v_call: TRBV4-2
cdr3_aa: CASSPWLKWGQGWTGGQETQYF

j_call: TRBJ1-2
v_call: TRBV24-1
cdr3_aa: CATSDLGQNYGYTF

j_call: TRBJ2-2
v_call: TRBV3-1
cdr3_aa: CASSPTRDDTGELFF

j_call: TRBJ2-7
v_call: TRBV15
cdr3_aa: CATSRDDGGRWQYF

j_call: TRBJ2-1
v_call: TRBV5-1
cdr3_aa: CASDPGGQAGNEQFF

j_call: TRBJ2-7
v_call: TRBV30
cdr3_aa: CAWSVTLRTEDEQYF